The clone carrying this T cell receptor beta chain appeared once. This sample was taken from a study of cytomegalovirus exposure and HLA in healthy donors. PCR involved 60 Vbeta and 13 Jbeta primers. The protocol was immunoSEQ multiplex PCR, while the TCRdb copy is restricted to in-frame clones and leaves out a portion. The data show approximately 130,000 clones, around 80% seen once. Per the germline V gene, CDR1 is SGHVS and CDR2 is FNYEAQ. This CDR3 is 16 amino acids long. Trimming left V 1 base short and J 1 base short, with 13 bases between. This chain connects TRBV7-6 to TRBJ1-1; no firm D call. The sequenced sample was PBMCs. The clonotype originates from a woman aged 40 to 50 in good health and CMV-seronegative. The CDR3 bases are TGTGCCAGCAGCTTAGGGGTGGTGCGGGGGAACACTGAAGCTTTCTTT. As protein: CASSLGVVRGNTEAFF. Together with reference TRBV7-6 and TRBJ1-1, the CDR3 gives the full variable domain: GAGVSQSPRYKVTKRGQDVALRCDPISGHVSLYWYRQALGQGPEFLTYFNYEAQQDKSGLPNDRFSAERPEGSISTLTIQRTEQRDSAMYRCASSLGVVRGNTEAFFGQGTRLTVV.